Presented here are 11 T cell receptor beta chains from one specimen sequenced in a study of T cell clonality in common variable immunodeficiency. TCRdb keeps only in-frame clones here, not all; method: immunoSEQ multiplex PCR. In total the sample includes roughly 40,000 clones, none of them seen once. The specimen was peripheral blood mononuclear cells. Source of these receptors: a person between 18 and 70 years old in good health.

Only a few counts were recorded for this clone. Read coverage stops 3 residues before the CDR3 terminus; the germline J gene supplies the remainder. The chain combines TRBV18 with TRBJ2-7, with TRBD1 matching 8 bases. The germline gives CDR1 KGHSH, CDR2 LQKENI. V lost 3 bases and J lost 5; bases outside the gene matches: 6. The CDR3 has 14 residues. This CDR3 is CASSPDRGTDEQYF. CDR3 DNA, as far as it was read: TGTGCCAGCTCACCCGACAGGGGAACTGACGAG.

This clone was seen many times. Sequencing ends 3 residues short of the CDR3 end; the germline J gene provides the rest. This chain connects TRBV20-1 to TRBJ1-5; 9 bases align to TRBD1. The germline V gene has CDR1 DFQATT and CDR2 SNEGSKA (reference sequence). The junction had 6 bases not matched to a gene; V was cut back by 5 bases and J by 1 base. The CDR3 contains 15 residues. The CDR3 loop is CSALTGGWSNQPQHF. CDR3 DNA, as far as it was read: TGCAGTGCTCTAACAGGGGGCTGGAGCAATCAGCCC.

The table lists this clone with many counts. The read falls 3 residues short of the CDR3 end, and the missing part is taken from the germline J gene. The rearrangement uses TRBV5-1 and TRBJ2-3, with D perhaps TRBD2 (5 bases). Trimming removed 2 bases at V and 0 bases at J, with 13 bases between. This CDR3 has 16 residues. CDR1 SGHRS and CDR2 YFSETQ come from the germline V gene. CDR3 residues: CASSLEGRLSTDTQYF. The sequenced part of the CDR3 DNA is TGCGCCAGCAGCTTAGAGGGTCGGCTGAGCACAGATACG.

There are many counts of this clone. The read halts 3 residues ahead of the CDR3 end, with the missing end drawn from the germline J gene. This chain connects TRBV7-8 to TRBJ2-3, with a weak D call TRBD1 (5 bases). Germline V gene lookup returns CDR1 SGHVS and CDR2 FQNEAQ. The ends were cut back, 5 bases at V and 0 bases at J, with 12 bases in the middle. The CDR3 length is 15 residues. Here the CDR3 reads CASSPGAGSTDTQYF. The sequenced part of the CDR3 DNA is TGTGCCAGCAGCCCTGGGGCTGGTAGCACAGATACG. The full variable domain, completed using reference TRBV7-8 and TRBJ2-3, is GAGVSQSPRYKVAKRGQDVALRCDPISGHVSLFWYQQALGQGPEFLTYFQNEAQLDKSGLPSDRFFAERPEGSVSTLKIQRTQQEDSAVYLCASSPGAGSTDTQYFGPGTRLTVL.

This clone was seen repeatedly, ten times or more. The sequenced fragment ends 3 residues before the CDR3 boundary, so the rest is inferred from the germline J gene. The V gene is TRBV29-1, the J gene TRBJ2-1; TRBD1 matches at 7 bases. This CDR3 has 13 amino acids. J lost 8 bases, V lost 5 bases, and 9 bases had no gene match. Germline V gene sequence: CDR1 SQVTM, CDR2 ANQGSEA. The covered CDR3 bases are TGCAGCGTTAAGGGACACAGGGGCGATGAG. Its translation: CSVKGHRGDE. The whole CDR3 sequence is CSVKGHRGDEQFF.

This clone came up many times. The CDR3 end is not reached by the read, which stops 3 residues before it; the germline J gene fills it in. The chain carries TRBV20-1 and TRBJ2-1, with 13 bases matching TRBD2. The CDR3 is made up of 16 amino acids. V lost 3 bases to trimming and J lost 8 bases; unmatched junction nucleotides: 10. The germline V gene has CDR1 DFQATT and CDR2 SNEGSKA (reference sequence). The CDR3 DNA, read in part, is TGCAGTGCTAGCGAGACCGGGACTAGCGGGAAGGATGAG. It encodes CSASETGTSGKDE. In full, the CDR3 is CSASETGTSGKDEQFF.

This clone was seen ten or more times. The read ends 3 residues shy of where the CDR3 ends; the end is completed using the germline J gene. The chain employs TRBV6-2 or TRBV6-3 and TRBJ1-5; 9 nucleotides align to TRBD1. The CDR3 covers 14 residues. Trimming at V came to 5 bases and at J to 8 bases, leaving 7 bases not matched to a gene. CDR1 and CDR2 from the germline V gene are MNHEY and SVGEGT. The CDR3 DNA, read in part, is TGTGCCAGCAGTCCCAACAGGGGGCAGGAGCCC. It encodes CASSPNRGQEP. In full, the CDR3 reads CASSPNRGQEPQHF.

This clone has at least ten counts. The read finishes 3 residues shy of the CDR3 end, and the germline J gene is used to complete it. The V and J genes are TRBV9 and TRBJ1-3, with TRBD1 matching over 9 bases. This CDR3 comprises 17 residues. The germline gives CDR1 SGDLS, CDR2 YYNGEE. Losses at the gene ends were 2 bases for V and 2 bases for J; bases not matched to a gene: 8. This CDR3 is CASSVGDRASPGNTIYF. CDR3 bases read: TGTGCCAGCAGCGTTGGGGACAGGGCTTCCCCTGGAAACACC. The full variable domain, its missing parts supplied by reference TRBV9 and TRBJ1-3, is DSGVTQTPKHLITATGQRVTLRCSPRSGDLSVYWYQQSLDQGLQFLIQYYNGEERAKGNILERFSAQQFPDLHSELNLSSLELGDSALYFCASSVGDRASPGNTIYFGEGSWLTVV.

As for this clone: Read sequence stops 3 residues before the CDR3 end, and the germline J gene provides the missing end. The chain combines TRBV5-1 with TRBJ1-2; 10 positions agree with TRBD1. The germline V gene has CDR1 SGHRS and CDR2 YFSETQ. The CDR3 contains 14 residues. The CDR3 DNA, read in part, is TGCGCCAGCAGCTTGGGACAGGGGGCGGTCGAC. Residues: CASSLGQGAVD. The full-length CDR3 reads as CASSLGQGAVDYTF. Based on the CDR3 plus reference TRBV5-1 and TRBJ1-2, the full variable domain is KAGVTQTPRYLIKTRGQQVTLSCSPISGHRSVSWYQQTPGQGLQFLFEYFSETQRNKGNFPGRFSGRQFSNSRSEMNVSTLELGDSALYLCASSLGQGAVDYTFGSGTRLTVV.

This clone was observed many times. The CDR3 end lies 3 residues beyond the end of the read and is filled in from the germline J gene. The chain is built from TRBV19 and TRBJ2-7, with a tentative D call TRBD1 (5 bases). The CDR3 is 15 amino acids. The germline V and J ends were trimmed by 5 bases and 1 base, with 15 bases remaining between them. Germline assignment: CDR1 LNHDA and CDR2 SQIVND (reference sequence). Incomplete CDR3 DNA: TGTGCCAGTAGTCCAGAGACAGCATATTCCTACGAG. Protein product: CASSPETAYSYE. The full CDR3 is CASSPETAYSYEQYF.

This clone was recorded many times. The read ends 3 residues before the CDR3 terminus; that terminus is restored from the germline J gene. The V gene is TRBV11-2, the J gene TRBJ1-6; D perhaps matches TRBD1 (6 bases). The V and J ends lost 4 bases and 6 bases respectively, with 10 bases between them. CDR3 length equals 14 residues. The V gene's germline CDR1 is SGHAT and CDR2 FQNNGV. CDR3: CASSSQGSNSPLHF. The part of the CDR3 DNA that was read is TGTGCCAGCAGCTCCCAGGGGAGTAATTCACCC.